A single T cell receptor beta chain is shown here with its context. No antigen is known for it. The V gene end was trimmed by 4 bases and the J gene end by 11 bases; junction bases not matched to a gene: 9. The CDR3 length is 12 residues. Looked up from germline, CDR1 is SQVTM and CDR2 is ANQGSEA. Only healthy Caucasians were enrolled as donors. This specimen comes from a study of identical twins. Findings and caveats of the study: Abundant beta clonotypes from cord blood bore fewer insertions; memory repertoires lacked this pattern.

The authors used template switching to add a universal primer site and gave cDNA unique molecular identifiers. TCRdb analysed the 5' RACE reads with MiXCR anew, one entry per CDR3 protein. The sample has around 1.7 million distinct CDR3 sequences, under 35% seen once. The sample comprised cord blood. This chain joins TRBV29-1 and TRBJ2-5; TRBD1 matches 8 bases. The sequence was obtained from a newborn girl in good health. In DNA, the CDR3 is TGCAGCGTTGCCCAGGGGGCAAATGAGCAGTACTTC. As protein: CSVAQGANEQYF.